This T cell receptor beta chain emerged from a study of brain T cells in children with intractable seizures (dated by TCRdb to the early 2020s). Context from the whole study: Resected brain tissue from a few dozen pediatric epilepsy surgery cases was first screened for immune gene transcripts using a NanoString immunology panel. Among the roughly twelve selected surgery cases, eight also had pre-surgery blood sequenced, leaving four with brain tissue only. The paper as a whole reports these results and caveats: Viral specificity was inferred only from CDR3 sequence similarity, and patients' HCMV serostatus was unknown. Because sequencing depth was different between pre-surgery and post-surgery blood, clones absent from the pre-surgery sample may reflect undersampling.

In the paper's terms, the time point label means: blood from clinic visit 5 months post-surgery; TSC patient then seizure free. The surgery cases that showed the highest brain T cell transcript signatures were chosen for TCR beta chain sequencing of brain tissue, and of blood when it was available. Before surgery, the patients had been given at least one anti-epileptic drug. The TCR-sequenced patients were children whose drug-resistant epilepsy was caused by tuberous sclerosis complex, focal cortical dysplasia, Rasmussen encephalitis or hemimegalencephaly. The Monarch genomic DNA purification kit was used to extract bulk genomic DNA from unsorted brain tissue and from whole blood. The immunoSEQ assay was applied to genomic DNA to generate the TCR beta chain sequences. The paper's processing steps were these. Any CDR3 sequence that did not begin with the conserved framework cysteine at position 104 was removed by hand. To get clonality, the normalized Shannon's Diversity Index was subtracted from one, giving values from 0 (maximal diversity) to 1 (oligoclonal). To check whether a given CDR3 had different frequencies in two samples, for example brain versus blood, chi-squared comparison-of-proportions tests were used. Public clonotypes were identified through searches of immuneACCESS, and similarity to known antiviral clonotypes was evaluated with the VDJdb browser. TCRdb re-hosts the immuneACCESS table, in-frame sequences only. Its copies lack some clones; in the studies checked, an unresolved V gene accounts for under half of them, and the cause for the rest is not known. The V and J calls and clone size come from that table; D and trimming were worked out from the DNA. The sample table holds 340,000 or so clones, of which more than 85% were seen once. 5% to 7% of the sample comes from the top ten.

Points on this clone: No cognate antigen has been identified for it. Per-base quality was not reported, and no clone a single base away is much larger than it.

Including cysteine and phenylalanine, the CDR3 has 14 amino acids. The retained sequence is limited to the CDR3, 42 bases, with the frame set at the first base. In this chain, TRBV21-1 is recombined with TRBJ2-7. TRBV21-1 is a pseudogene locus. Material: peripheral blood, obtained approximately 5 months after surgery. The sequence derives from a boy under two years old with tuberous sclerosis and intractable seizures. The sequenced DNA is TGTGCCAGCAATCAGGACGGACGTTCCTACGAGCAGTACTTC. Translated, it gives CASNQDGRSYEQYF.